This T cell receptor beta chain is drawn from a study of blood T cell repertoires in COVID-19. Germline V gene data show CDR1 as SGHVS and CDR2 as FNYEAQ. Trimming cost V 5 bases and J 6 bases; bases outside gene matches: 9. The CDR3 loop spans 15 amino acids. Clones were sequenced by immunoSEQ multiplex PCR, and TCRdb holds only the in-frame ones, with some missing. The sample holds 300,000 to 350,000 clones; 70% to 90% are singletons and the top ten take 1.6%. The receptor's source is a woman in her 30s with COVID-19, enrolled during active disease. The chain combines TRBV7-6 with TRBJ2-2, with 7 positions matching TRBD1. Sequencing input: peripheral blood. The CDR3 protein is CASSADRTRSGELFF. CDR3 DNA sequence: TGTGCCAGCAGCGCGGACAGGACACGCTCCGGGGAGCTGTTTTTT.